This T cell receptor (beta chain) came from a study of blood T cells in healthy people across ages. Study details: The capture of about one barcoded beta molecule per two T cells was achieved by template switching.

CDR1 is SGHRS, CDR2 YFSETQ, per germline. The CDR3 covers 14 residues. Trimming took 4 bases from V and 6 from J, leaving 13 bases between them. Findings of the study overall: A roughly linear fall in TCR beta diversity per million T cells was seen with increasing age.

Details on this clonotype: Its target is unknown.

Researchers collected around 10 milliliters of peripheral blood from every single donor. Together with a sample-barcoded 5' primer, a J-beta primer mix was included in a second PCR lasting about 7 to 11 cycles. The template-switch adaptor was a 5' adaptor with 12 random nucleotides. It tagged each cDNA molecule. MiXCR, applied by TCRdb to the 5' RACE reads, yields one record per CDR3 protein. This repertoire shows fewer than 1,000,000 distinct CDR3 sequences, roughly 46% found once; its top ten account for 18%. This TCR was sampled from a man older than 75 in good health. The chain links TRBV5-1 to TRBJ1-4, with a weak D call TRBD1 (6 bases). The specimen was blood. CDR3 amino acids: CASSTTGGDEKLFF. For the CDR3, the DNA is TGCGCCAGCAGCACGACAGGAGGGGATGAAAAACTGTTTTTT.